This entry features one T cell receptor (beta chain) sequence. The antigen is not known. This specimen comes from a study of T-cell reconstitution after alpha-beta-depleted transplantation in children. Study findings and constraints: Surviving recipient T cells and thymic progenitors accounted for the high day-60 TCRbeta diversity observed in some patients. T-cell counts and diversity were attributed mostly to newly produced T cells one year after transplant. Several hundred expanded graft clones reportedly were the source of alpha-beta T cells about two months after transplant.

Germline assignment: CDR1 MNHEY and CDR2 SMNVEV (reference sequence). Trimming left V 2 bases short and J 8 bases short, with 15 bases between. The CDR3 runs to 15 residues. Construction of the TCRbeta library involved unique molecular identifiers. TCRdb analysed the PCR reads with MiXCR anew, one entry per CDR3 protein. The table lists about 980,000 distinct CDR3 sequences, roughly 29% of them singletons. Sequences were derived from PBMCs, mostly from graft donor cells, sampled 360 days after TCRalphabeta/CD19-depleted stem cell transplant. The chain employs TRBV27 and TRBJ2-2; possibly TRBD2 for D (5 bases). This receptor was taken from a boy under three years old who had a stem cell transplant for SCID, so the T cells may come from the graft donor. The CDR3 DNA follows: TGTGCCAGCAGTTTAGGAGCCGGGGAAACGGGGGAGCTGTTTTTT. It specifies CASSLGAGETGELFF.